These T cell receptor beta chains were read from a single sample in a study of T-cell memory formation after mild COVID-19. One entry per CDR3 protein results from TCRdb running MiXCR on the 5' RACE reads. The sample lists about 270,000 distinct CDR3 sequences, 15% to 20% occurring once. Sequencing was carried out using PBMCs or a T cell subset sorted from them (not recorded which). The receptors were sampled from a young man who had mild COVID-19 (a few samples of this study predate the infection). Cell type and time point are not known. CDR3s include the opening cysteine and the closing phenylalanine or tryptophan. The order of the fields is clone size, V gene, J gene, D gene, CDR3 DNA, CDR3 protein. D genes are given only for firm matches. Clone size appears in some rows only: once, few, many, or a class for an expanded clone.

clone size: .
V gene: TRBV7-9
J gene: TRBJ2-5
D gene: .
CDR3 DNA: TGTGCCAGCAGTGAGGATGAGACCCAGTACTTC
CDR3 protein: CASSEDETQYF

clone size: .
V gene: TRBV6-2/TRBV6-3
J gene: TRBJ2-3
D gene: .
CDR3 DNA: TGTGCCGGGGGAAAGGGAGATACGCAGTATTTT
CDR3 protein: CAGGKGDTQYF

clone size: .
V gene: TRBV28
J gene: TRBJ2-1
D gene: TRBD1
CDR3 DNA: TGTGCCAGCAGTTTATTGGACAGGGGGCGGGAAGAGCAGTTCTTC
CDR3 protein: CASSLLDRGREEQFF

clone size: many
V gene: TRBV29-1
J gene: TRBJ2-3
D gene: .
CDR3 DNA: TGCAGCGTTGAAGATGCCAGGCTGATGGCCACAGATACGCAGTATTTT
CDR3 protein: CSVEDARLMATDTQYF

clone size: .
V gene: TRBV20-1
J gene: TRBJ1-6
D gene: .
CDR3 DNA: TGCAGTGCTTCCAGGGGTAATTCACCCCTCCACTTT
CDR3 protein: CSASRGNSPLHF

clone size: .
V gene: TRBV6-1
J gene: TRBJ1-2
D gene: .
CDR3 DNA: TGTGCCAGCAGTGAAGCCCAATCCGGTGGGAGGGGAGAAGCTGGCTACACCTTC
CDR3 protein: CASSEAQSGGRGEAGYTF

clone size: .
V gene: TRBV4-1
J gene: TRBJ2-3
D gene: TRBD2
CDR3 DNA: TGCGCCAGCAGCCCCCCGGTAGCGGGGGGGCCGCATACGCAGTATTTT
CDR3 protein: CASSPPVAGGPHTQYF

clone size: .
V gene: TRBV7-2
J gene: TRBJ1-5
D gene: TRBD1
CDR3 DNA: TGTGCCAGCAGCAGAATGGACAGGGAGGCTTTGCAGCCCCAGCATTTT
CDR3 protein: CASSRMDREALQPQHF

clone size: .
V gene: TRBV5-4
J gene: TRBJ2-3
D gene: .
CDR3 DNA: TGTGCCAGCAGCTTGGCCAGGGGCCATTTAGGCACAGATACGCAGTATTTT
CDR3 protein: CASSLARGHLGTDTQYF

clone size: .
V gene: TRBV28
J gene: TRBJ1-2
D gene: .
CDR3 DNA: TGTGCCAGCAGTTTATCGGAACTCTATGGCTACACCTTC
CDR3 protein: CASSLSELYGYTF

clone size: .
V gene: TRBV29-1
J gene: TRBJ2-1
D gene: TRBD1
CDR3 DNA: TGCAGCGTTGATACGAGACAGGGTACATACAATGAGCAGTTCTTC
CDR3 protein: CSVDTRQGTYNEQFF

clone size: few
V gene: TRBV4-2
J gene: TRBJ1-1
D gene: TRBD1
CDR3 DNA: TGTGCCAGCAGCCATACAGGGGCCACTGAAGCTTTCTTT
CDR3 protein: CASSHTGATEAFF

clone size: .
V gene: TRBV20-1
J gene: TRBJ1-2
D gene: TRBD1
CDR3 DNA: TGCAGTTGCGGACAGGGGGGGAACCCGAACTATGGCTACACCTTC
CDR3 protein: CSCGQGGNPNYGYTF

clone size: few
V gene: TRBV7-9
J gene: TRBJ2-7
D gene: .
CDR3 DNA: TGTGCCAGCAGCTTAGATCTATCGTTTAGTGCCTACGAGCAGTACTTC
CDR3 protein: CASSLDLSFSAYEQYF

clone size: .
V gene: TRBV7-9
J gene: TRBJ1-1
D gene: .
CDR3 DNA: TGTGCCAGCAGCTTAGATTTTGGACGGATGAACACTGAAGCTTTCTTT
CDR3 protein: CASSLDFGRMNTEAFF

clone size: few
V gene: TRBV4-2
J gene: TRBJ2-7
D gene: .
CDR3 DNA: TGTGCCAGCAGCCAAGGGGGACTTACCGAACCGGGGGAGCAGTACTTC
CDR3 protein: CASSQGGLTEPGEQYF

clone size: .
V gene: TRBV20-1
J gene: TRBJ2-5
D gene: .
CDR3 DNA: TGCAGTGCTAGAGATAGTCGAAGCCAAGAGACCCAGTACTTC
CDR3 protein: CSARDSRSQETQYF

clone size: many
V gene: TRBV5-1
J gene: TRBJ1-4
D gene: TRBD1
CDR3 DNA: TGCGCCAGCAGCCGGACAGGGGTTGGTGAAAAACTGTTTTTT
CDR3 protein: CASSRTGVGEKLFF

clone size: .
V gene: TRBV7-9
J gene: TRBJ1-1
D gene: TRBD1
CDR3 DNA: TGTGCCAGCAGCTTGGACAGGGTACGCACTGAAGCTTTCTTT
CDR3 protein: CASSLDRVRTEAFF

clone size: .
V gene: TRBV11-3
J gene: TRBJ2-3
D gene: TRBD1
CDR3 DNA: TGTGCCAGCAGCTCGCGGACAGGGATTGATCCAGATACGCAGTATTTT
CDR3 protein: CASSSRTGIDPDTQYF

clone size: few
V gene: TRBV11-2
J gene: TRBJ2-3
D gene: .
CDR3 DNA: TGTGCCAGCAGCTCTGGGGGCGGGGGCACAGATACGCAGTATTTT
CDR3 protein: CASSSGGGGTDTQYF

clone size: .
V gene: TRBV20-1
J gene: TRBJ2-1
D gene: TRBD1
CDR3 DNA: TGCAGTGCTAGAGACGCGGACAGGTCCTCCTACAATGAGCAGTTCTTC
CDR3 protein: CSARDADRSSYNEQFF

clone size: few
V gene: TRBV11-2
J gene: TRBJ2-4
D gene: .
CDR3 DNA: TGTGCCAGCAGCTTAGGTGGGGGTCGGGCCGCGGCGGGCATTCAGTACTTC
CDR3 protein: CASSLGGGRAAAGIQYF

clone size: few
V gene: TRBV7-3
J gene: TRBJ2-1
D gene: .
CDR3 DNA: TGTGCCAGCAGCCCCGGGGCAGGTGAGCAGTTCTTC
CDR3 protein: CASSPGAGEQFF

clone size: many
V gene: TRBV12-3/TRBV12-4
J gene: TRBJ1-4
D gene: .
CDR3 DNA: TGTGCCAGCACCCCCGGGAGGAATAATGAAAAACTGTTTTTT
CDR3 protein: CASTPGRNNEKLFF

clone size: few
V gene: TRBV11-2
J gene: TRBJ2-1
D gene: .
CDR3 DNA: TGTGCCAGCAGTAATTGGGGGGGCTTCTACAATGAGCAGTTCTTC
CDR3 protein: CASSNWGGFYNEQFF

clone size: .
V gene: TRBV2
J gene: TRBJ1-1
D gene: .
CDR3 DNA: TGTGCCAGCACAATCTTAATGAACACTGAAGCTTTCTTT
CDR3 protein: CASTILMNTEAFF

clone size: few
V gene: TRBV10-3
J gene: TRBJ2-3
D gene: TRBD1
CDR3 DNA: TGTGCCATAAACCCGACAGGGAACCCCACAGATACGCAGTATTTT
CDR3 protein: CAINPTGNPTDTQYF

clone size: .
V gene: TRBV9
J gene: TRBJ1-4
D gene: .
CDR3 DNA: TGTGCCAGCAGCGTGGGGGGAACTAATGAAAAACTGTTTTTT
CDR3 protein: CASSVGGTNEKLFF

clone size: .
V gene: TRBV6-6
J gene: TRBJ2-1
D gene: TRBD2
CDR3 DNA: TGTGCCAGCAGTTACCCACGCCTAGCGGGGGACACCTACAATGAGCAGTTCTTC
CDR3 protein: CASSYPRLAGDTYNEQFF

clone size: few
V gene: TRBV11-2
J gene: TRBJ2-3
D gene: .
CDR3 DNA: TGTGCCAGCAGCAGAGACGGGACCCGAGGGGATACGCAGTATTTT
CDR3 protein: CASSRDGTRGDTQYF

clone size: many
V gene: TRBV5-1
J gene: TRBJ1-1
D gene: .
CDR3 DNA: TGCGCCAGCAGCTTGGACAGGATGAACACTGAAGCTTTCTTT
CDR3 protein: CASSLDRMNTEAFF

clone size: few
V gene: TRBV7-2
J gene: TRBJ2-5
D gene: .
CDR3 DNA: TGTGCCAGCACAAAGGGGGTACGAGAGACCCAGTACTTC
CDR3 protein: CASTKGVRETQYF

clone size: few
V gene: TRBV6-2/TRBV6-3
J gene: TRBJ1-2
D gene: TRBD1
CDR3 DNA: TGTGCCAGCAGTTCCGGGACAGGGCGAGAGTACACCTTC
CDR3 protein: CASSSGTGREYTF

clone size: .
V gene: TRBV12-3/TRBV12-4
J gene: TRBJ1-3
D gene: .
CDR3 DNA: TGTGCCAGCAGTTTCCGGGCCTCTGGAAACACCATATATTTT
CDR3 protein: CASSFRASGNTIYF

clone size: few
V gene: TRBV5-1
J gene: TRBJ2-5
D gene: TRBD1
CDR3 DNA: TGCGCCAGCAGCTTGGATCGGGACAGCCCCTTGGAGACCCAGTACTTC
CDR3 protein: CASSLDRDSPLETQYF

clone size: many
V gene: TRBV2
J gene: TRBJ2-3
D gene: .
CDR3 DNA: TGTGCCAGCGGCCTCCGGGGGGCTTCCCCAGATACGCAGTATTTT
CDR3 protein: CASGLRGASPDTQYF

clone size: .
V gene: TRBV20-1
J gene: TRBJ1-2
D gene: TRBD1
CDR3 DNA: TGCAGTGCGGCGGGACAGGGGTTTGCTGGCTACACCTTC
CDR3 protein: CSAAGQGFAGYTF

clone size: few
V gene: TRBV12-3/TRBV12-4
J gene: TRBJ1-1
D gene: TRBD1
CDR3 DNA: TGTGCCAGCAGTTTAGGGGACAGGGGGCCCACTGAAGCTTTCTTT
CDR3 protein: CASSLGDRGPTEAFF

clone size: .
V gene: TRBV7-2
J gene: TRBJ1-6
D gene: .
CDR3 DNA: TGTGCCAGCAGCTTACTGACCCCATACTCTTTAGAGGGTTCACCCCTCCACTTT
CDR3 protein: CASSLLTPYSLEGSPLHF

clone size: few
V gene: TRBV5-1
J gene: TRBJ2-3
D gene: .
CDR3 DNA: TGCGCCAGCAGCTGGGGGGCGCGGGGGCGCACAGATACGCAGTATTTT
CDR3 protein: CASSWGARGRTDTQYF

clone size: .
V gene: TRBV6-2/TRBV6-3
J gene: TRBJ2-3
D gene: TRBD2
CDR3 DNA: TGTGCCAGCAGTTACCCCCTAGCGGCAGTTACGCAGTATTTT
CDR3 protein: CASSYPLAAVTQYF

clone size: .
V gene: TRBV6-9
J gene: TRBJ2-1
D gene: .
CDR3 DNA: TGTGCCAGCAGTTATTCCTGCCTAACAGGGTGCTCCTGGGCGGCTTACAATGAGCAGTTCTTC
CDR3 protein: CASSYSCLTGCSWAAYNEQFF

clone size: few
V gene: TRBV7-3
J gene: TRBJ2-5
D gene: TRBD2
CDR3 DNA: TGTGCCAGCAGCGCTGACAGCGGGGGGGAGACCCAGTACTTC
CDR3 protein: CASSADSGGETQYF

clone size: few
V gene: TRBV7-9
J gene: TRBJ2-3
D gene: .
CDR3 DNA: TGTGCCAGCAGCTCTCGGACCAGCCTCACAGATACGCAGTATTTT
CDR3 protein: CASSSRTSLTDTQYF

clone size: .
V gene: TRBV12-3/TRBV12-4
J gene: TRBJ1-1
D gene: .
CDR3 DNA: TGTGCCAGCAGTCGGCCTCGACGCATGAACACTGAAGCTTTCTTT
CDR3 protein: CASSRPRRMNTEAFF

clone size: .
V gene: TRBV2
J gene: TRBJ2-3
D gene: .
CDR3 DNA: TGTGCCAGCAGCGCCAGAGTCGATAGCACAGATACGCAGTATTTT
CDR3 protein: CASSARVDSTDTQYF

clone size: .
V gene: TRBV12-3/TRBV12-4
J gene: TRBJ2-1
D gene: .
CDR3 DNA: TGTGCCAGCAGTTTAGGGCTAACCCGCACCTACAATGAGCAGTTCTTC
CDR3 protein: CASSLGLTRTYNEQFF

clone size: .
V gene: TRBV7-6
J gene: TRBJ2-3
D gene: .
CDR3 DNA: TGTGCCAGCAGCCCCTACCCGCCAGGGGCTAGCACAGATACGCAGTATTTT
CDR3 protein: CASSPYPPGASTDTQYF

clone size: .
V gene: TRBV2
J gene: TRBJ2-5
D gene: .
CDR3 DNA: TGTGCCAGCCCCGAAGGGATCAGACAAGAGACCCAGTACTTC
CDR3 protein: CASPEGIRQETQYF

clone size: few
V gene: TRBV12-3/TRBV12-4
J gene: TRBJ2-1
D gene: TRBD1
CDR3 DNA: TGTGCCAGCAGTTTTAGGGACAGGTCGAATGAGCAGTTCTTC
CDR3 protein: CASSFRDRSNEQFF

clone size: many
V gene: TRBV7-8
J gene: TRBJ1-2
D gene: .
CDR3 DNA: TGTGCCAGCAGCTTAGGGGGCTGGACTAACTATGGCTACACCTTC
CDR3 protein: CASSLGGWTNYGYTF

clone size: few
V gene: TRBV7-2
J gene: TRBJ2-7
D gene: TRBD2
CDR3 DNA: TGTGCCAGCAGCTTAGCGGGACTAGTGAACGAGCAGTACTTC
CDR3 protein: CASSLAGLVNEQYF

clone size: few
V gene: TRBV7-8
J gene: TRBJ2-7
D gene: TRBD2
CDR3 DNA: TGTGCCAGCAGCTTAGAGCGGTTGGGGACTAGCGGCTCCTACGAGCAGTACTTC
CDR3 protein: CASSLERLGTSGSYEQYF

clone size: .
V gene: TRBV30
J gene: TRBJ1-2
D gene: .
CDR3 DNA: TGTGCCTGGATGCGGGGGACCGACGGCCATTGGGGCTACACCTTC
CDR3 protein: CAWMRGTDGHWGYTF

clone size: few
V gene: TRBV12-3/TRBV12-4
J gene: TRBJ2-6
D gene: TRBD1
CDR3 DNA: TGTGCCAGCAGTTTAGAGACAGGGGGCGTTGGGGCCAACGTCCTGACTTTC
CDR3 protein: CASSLETGGVGANVLTF

clone size: .
V gene: TRBV13
J gene: TRBJ2-1
D gene: TRBD1
CDR3 DNA: TGTGCCAGCAGCCATACTACAGGGGTACTAGGCAATGAGCAGTTCTTC
CDR3 protein: CASSHTTGVLGNEQFF